Sequencing of this T cell receptor (beta chain) was carried out in a study of T cells expressing NK-cell markers. About the study: Investigators obtained TCR beta repertoires from sorted CD3+CD56+NKG2C+, CD3+CD56+NKG2C- and CD3+CD56-NKG2C+ T cells. HCMV seropositivity characterized most of the eight sequenced donors, and seronegativity one.

As regards this clonotype: Its specificity is not known.

Template switching by 5'RACE with UMIs generated the TCR beta cDNA. Reanalyzing the 5' RACE reads, TCRdb keeps one entry per CDR3 protein, without DNA. This sample contains some 190,000 distinct CDR3 sequences. Study results and limitations: Expanded NKG2C+ T cell clones had unclear HCMV specificity.

Germline lookup yields CDR1 PRHDT and CDR2 FYEKMQ (reference sequence). CDR3 size: 14 residues. The chain recombines TRBV13 with TRBJ1-1; the D call from TCRdb, TRBD1, cannot be confirmed without DNA. Input material: blood T cells: a sorted CD56 or NKG2C T cell subset, CD4+ or CD8+ T cells, or bulk PBMC T cells (not recorded which). This clonotype originated in a man between 18 and 69 years old in good health. This CDR3 is CASRRGTLNTEAFF.